These 13 T cell receptor beta chains share one sample of origin, sequenced in a study of T cell responses to AZD1222 COVID-19 vaccine. TCRdb's table, derived via immunoSEQ multiplex PCR, lists solely in-frame clones and lacks some. This sample carries 150,000 or so clones, under 95% of them seen once, and the ten largest clones take around 18%. The sequencing here drew on peripheral blood, taken on day 0 of AZD1222 vaccination. These TCRs come from an adult in good health.

This sequence joins TRBV24-1 and TRBJ1-2; TRBD1 matches 9 bases. Germline loops: CDR1 KGHDR, CDR2 SFDVKD. CDR3 length equals 15 residues. Trimming took 4 bases from V and 5 from J; bases not matched to a gene: 7. The CDR3 reads CATSEPTGGPYGYTF. The CDR3 nucleotides read TGTGCCACCAGTGAGCCCACAGGGGGCCCTTATGGCTACACCTTC.

The chain recombines TRBV6-4 with TRBJ1-1; D gene uncertain. Trimming cost V 0 bases and J 9 bases, with 8 bases left between them. CDR1 is MRHNA and CDR2 is SNTAGT in the germline V gene. This CDR3 has 12 amino acids. The CDR3 reads CASSDSTLKAFF. The CDR3 DNA is TGTGCCAGCAGTGACTCGACCTTGAAAGCTTTCTTT.

V gene TRBV6-1 combines with J gene TRBJ1-1; unclear D gene. V shed 6 bases and J shed 0 bases, with 11 bases lying between them. The CDR3 runs 14 residues. CDR1 and CDR2 from the germline V gene are MNHNS and SASEGT. In DNA, the CDR3 is TGTGCCAGCAGACCCCCCGGAGTGAACACTGAAGCTTTCTTT. Protein sequence: CASRPPGVNTEAFF.

This chain uses TRBV11-3 with TRBJ2-7, with 8 bases fitting TRBD1. The CDR3 sequence is 12 residues long. After removal of 4 bases from V and 8 bases from J, the junction contained 4 bases not matched to a gene. In germline, CDR1 is SGHNT, CDR2 YENEEA. This CDR3 reads CASSYDRGQQYF. DNA for the CDR3: TGTGCCAGCAGCTACGACAGGGGCCAGCAGTACTTC.

The V gene is TRBV9, the J gene TRBJ1-6, with D possibly TRBD1 on 6 matching bases. Germline assignment: CDR1 SGDLS and CDR2 YYNGEE. The CDR3 is made up of 18 amino acids. V lost 3 bases and J 0 bases, leaving 16 bases between the germline ends. The CDR3 nucleotides are TGTGCCAGCAGCGGAAGGTCGGGACACAGCTCCTATAATTCACCCCTCCACTTT. It encodes CASSGRSGHSSYNSPLHF.

The V gene is TRBV6-5, the J gene TRBJ2-7, with 9 bases lining up with TRBD1. The germline gives CDR1 MNHEY, CDR2 SVGAGI. V was pared by 5 bases and J by 7 bases, with 6 bases of the junction left unmatched. CDR3 length equals 13 residues. Here the CDR3 DNA reads TGTGCCAGCAGTCGCGGACAGGGGAGAGAGCAGTACTTC. It codes for CASSRGQGREQYF.

The chain links TRBV7-9 to TRBJ2-1; D remains unclear. The CDR3 length is 12 residues. The V end was cut by 1 base, the J end by 6 bases, with 4 bases between. The germline CDR1 and CDR2 sequences are SEHNR and FQNEAQ (reference sequence). The CDR3 bases are TGTGCCAGCAGCTTAGTGGGCAATGAGCAGTTCTTC. As protein: CASSLVGNEQFF.

The rearrangement uses TRBV20-1 and TRBJ2-5; D uncertain. There are 13 residues in the CDR3. Germline values: CDR1 DFQATT, CDR2 SNEGSKA (reference sequence). Trimming took off 3 bases at V and 4 bases at J, with 12 bases between the two ends. This CDR3 reads CSASGRGLETQYF. CDR3 in DNA: TGCAGTGCTAGTGGACGTGGGCTAGAGACCCAGTACTTC.

The V call is TRBV15, the J call TRBJ1-1; D perhaps matches TRBD1 (5 bases). Germline assignment: CDR1 LNHNV and CDR2 YYDKDF (reference sequence). The CDR3 has 14 amino acids. With 3 bases removed from V and 1 base from J, the gap between germline ends came to 9 bases. This CDR3 reads CATSSGDWNTEAFF. The CDR3 bases are TGTGCCACCAGCAGTGGGGACTGGAACACTGAAGCTTTCTTT. Together with reference TRBV15 and TRBJ1-1, the CDR3 gives the full variable domain: DAMVIQNPRYQVTQFGKPVTLSCSQTLNHNVMYWYQQKSSQAPKLLFHYYDKDFNNEADTPDNFQSRRPNTSFCFLDIRSPGLGDTAMYLCATSSGDWNTEAFFGQGTRLTVV.

The V gene is TRBV30, the J gene TRBJ1-5; D unresolved. The germline V gene encodes CDR1 GTSNPN and CDR2 SVGIG (reference sequence). V was pared by 2 bases and J by 6 bases, with 11 bases between. CDR3 length: 13 amino acids. CDR3 nucleotides: TGTGCCTGGAGTCAAGGGATAGGTCAGCCCCAGCATTTT. Amino acids: CAWSQGIGQPQHF.

CDR3 amino acids: CATSPFRGSNYGYTF. DNA for the CDR3: TGTGCCACCAGCCCCTTTCGTGGGAGTAACTATGGCTACACCTTC. The rearrangement joins TRBV15 to TRBJ1-2, with unresolved D. The CDR3 loop spans 15 amino acids. With 5 bases removed from V and 1 base from J, the gap between germline ends came to 14 bases. Germline V gene sequence: CDR1 LNHNV, CDR2 YYDKDF (reference sequence).

The chain employs TRBV5-4 and TRBJ2-7; D is perhaps TRBD1 (5 bases). Trimming took 6 bases from V and 0 from J, leaving 16 bases between them. The CDR3 runs to 15 residues. Per the germline V gene, CDR1 is SGHNT and CDR2 is YYREEE (reference sequence). The CDR3 DNA reads TGTGCCAGCACCCCGGGTGGGGCCCTCTCCTACGAGCAGTACTTC. Translation gives CASTPGGALSYEQYF.

The table lists this clone with a few counts. The V call is TRBV25-1, the J call TRBJ1-5; D is unresolved. V was shortened by 3 bases and J by 5 bases, with 11 bases between the two germline ends. The germline gives CDR1 MGHDK, CDR2 SYGVNS. CDR3 length: 14 residues. The chain's CDR3 is CASSDPASDQPQHF. In DNA form, the CDR3 reads TGTGCCAGCAGTGACCCCGCTTCCGATCAGCCCCAGCATTTT.